One sample yielded the 25 T cell receptor beta chains listed below, sequenced in a study of blood T cell repertoires in COVID-19. Here immunoSEQ multiplex PCR was the method, and the copy in TCRdb shows in-frame clones only, minus some. The table shows approximately 330,000 clones, with over 75% occurring only once. Material for sequencing was peripheral blood. The receptors here all came from a woman aged 45 to 65 with active or convalescent COVID-19.

The chain uses TRBV2 and TRBJ1-5; 7 bases are a match to TRBD1. Germline V gene lookup returns CDR1 SNHLY and CDR2 FYNNEI. Trimming cost V 6 bases and J 4 bases; bases outside gene matches: 9. The CDR3 loop spans 15 amino acids. This CDR3 is CASSADRVANQPQHF. DNA of the CDR3: TGTGCCAGCAGCGCAGACAGGGTAGCAAATCAGCCCCAGCATTTT.

V gene TRBV30 combines with J gene TRBJ1-2; no reliable D call. The CDR3 runs to 14 residues. Looked up from germline, CDR1 is GTSNPN and CDR2 is SVGIG (reference sequence). Trimming cost V 0 bases and J 0 bases, with 8 bases left between them. The CDR3 DNA reads as TGTGCCTGGAGTGTCCCCGCGACTAACTATGGCTACACCTTC. Its translation: CAWSVPATNYGYTF.

The V gene is TRBV28, the J gene TRBJ1-2; TRBD1 is a possible D gene (5 bases). Germline V CDR1 and CDR2: MDHEN, SYDVKM. The CDR3 consists of 13 residues. Trimming cost V 5 bases and J 4 bases, with 11 bases left between them. This CDR3 is CASSTQGVYGYTF. For the CDR3, the DNA is TGTGCCAGCAGTACCCAGGGCGTCTATGGCTACACCTTC.

The rearrangement links TRBV7-2 to TRBJ1-2; 8 nucleotides match TRBD1. Unmatched junction bases numbered 3, after V lost 7 bases and J lost 2 bases. The CDR3 is made up of 13 amino acids. The germline gives CDR1 SGHTA, CDR2 FQGNSA. DNA of the CDR3: TGTGCCAGCACTCGGGACAGGAACTATGGCTACACCTTC. Translating it yields CASTRDRNYGYTF.

The chain joins TRBV19 to TRBJ1-2; D call uncertain. CDR1 is LNHDA, CDR2 SQIVND, per germline (reference sequence). This CDR3 is 14 amino acids long. V was trimmed by 4 bases and J by 7 bases, leaving 16 bases between them. The CDR3 loop reads CASSTRSPRGGYTF. In nucleotides, the CDR3 is TGTGCCAGTAGTACCCGGTCCCCCCGGGGTGGCTACACCTTC.

The chain carries TRBV10-3 and TRBJ2-5; possibly TRBD2 for D (5 bases). This CDR3 has 14 amino acids. CDR1 ENHRY and CDR2 SYGVKD come from the germline V gene. Trimming removed 7 bases at V and 5 bases at J, with 17 bases between. In DNA form, the CDR3 reads TGTGCCATCAACCCAGGCCCGCCGGGGGAGACCCAGTACTTC. Amino acids: CAINPGPPGETQYF.

The chain carries TRBV18 and TRBJ2-3; the D is unclear. Trimming left V 5 bases short and J 3 bases short, with 9 bases between. Germline V gene lookup returns CDR1 KGHSH and CDR2 LQKENI. The CDR3 length is 13 residues. The DNA of the CDR3 is TGTGCCAGCTCAGGCCCCAGGACAGATACGCAGTATTTT. Translation gives CASSGPRTDTQYF.

The gene calls are TRBV6-2 or TRBV6-3 and TRBJ2-1; TRBD2 matches at 11 bases. V trimming: 2 bases; J trimming: 7 bases; junction bases outside the gene matches: 10. CDR3 length: 17 amino acids. Per germline, CDR1 MNHEY and CDR2 SVGEGT. The CDR3: CASSYVVSGREENEQFF. The DNA of the CDR3 is TGTGCCAGCAGTTACGTTGTTAGCGGGAGGGAAGAAAATGAGCAGTTCTTC.

The chain employs TRBV19 and TRBJ1-1, with D perhaps TRBD1 (6 bases). Between the trimmed V and J ends, which lost 3 bases and 4 bases, there was a span of 12 bases. The CDR3 loop spans 14 amino acids. Germline V gene lookup returns CDR1 LNHDA and CDR2 SQIVND (reference sequence). The CDR3 coding sequence is TGTGCCAGTAGTATGGGTACAGGGATCACTGAAGCTTTCTTT. Translating gives CASSMGTGITEAFF.

The rearrangement joins TRBV18 to TRBJ2-7; 11 nucleotides agree with TRBD2. The germline gives CDR1 KGHSH, CDR2 LQKENI. V lost 3 bases and J lost 7; bases outside the gene matches: 5. This CDR3 spans 14 amino acids. In DNA, the CDR3 is TGTGCCAGCTCACCTAGCGGGAGGGCGACGGAGCAGTACTTC. This sequence encodes CASSPSGRATEQYF.

This chain joins TRBV4-2 and TRBJ2-2; D may be TRBD2 (5 bases). V was shortened by 2 bases and J by 3 bases, with 19 bases between the two germline ends. Germline V gene sequence: CDR1 LGHNA, CDR2 YNFKEQ. The CDR3 is 18 residues long. CDR3 coding DNA: TGTGCCAGCAGCCAATTCCCAGGTAGCGAGGGAGACACCGGGGAGCTGTTTTTT. It yields the protein CASSQFPGSEGDTGELFF.

The CDR3 region is CASSLYRVPHNQPQHF. CDR3 nucleotide sequence: TGTGCCAGCAGCCTATACAGGGTTCCCCACAATCAGCCCCAGCATTTT. This rearrangement joins TRBV27 to TRBJ1-5; tentative D call: TRBD1 (6 bases). With 6 bases removed from V and 3 bases from J, the gap between germline ends came to 18 bases. The germline V gene has CDR1 MNHEY and CDR2 SMNVEV (reference sequence). CDR3 size: 16 residues.

The chain uses TRBV19 and TRBJ1-1, with a weak D call TRBD1 (5 bases). The germline gives CDR1 LNHDA, CDR2 SQIVND (reference sequence). This CDR3 has 13 amino acids. V gave up 6 bases and J gave up 3 bases, with 11 bases separating them. Here the CDR3 DNA reads TGTGCCAGTAGCCCCAGGGTTTACACTGAAGCTTTCTTT. Translated: CASSPRVYTEAFF.

The gene calls are TRBV3-1 (or the pseudogene TRBV3-2) and TRBJ2-2, with D unresolved. The germline CDR1 and CDR2 sequences are LGHDT and YNNKEL (reference sequence). The V and J ends lost 1 base and 8 bases respectively, with 8 bases between them. The CDR3 consists of 13 residues. In DNA form, the CDR3 reads TGTGCCAGCAGCCAAGTTCAGGCAGGGGAGCTGTTTTTT. Protein: CASSQVQAGELFF.

This clone has a handful of counts. The same CDR3 also results from other DNA sequences found in this sample. V and J are TRBV6-2 or TRBV6-3 and TRBJ2-1; TRBD2 might be the D (6 bases). The ends were cut back, 2 bases at V and 0 bases at J, with 11 bases in the middle. The CDR3 runs 16 residues. The germline V gene has CDR1 MNHEY and CDR2 SVGEGT. Written as DNA, the CDR3 is TGTGCCAGCAGTTACGGTGGGACTTCCTCCTACAATGAGCAGTTCTTC. It specifies CASSYGGTSSYNEQFF.

This sequence joins TRBV30 and TRBJ1-6, with D perhaps matching TRBD1 (5 bases). This CDR3 has 15 amino acids. The germline CDR1 and CDR2 sequences are GTSNPN and SVGIG (reference sequence). The V gene lost 3 bases and the J gene lost 2 bases, with 11 bases spanning the gap. For the CDR3, the DNA is TGTGCCTGGAGGACCAGACAGACCTATAATTCACCCCTCCACTTT. Its protein is CAWRTRQTYNSPLHF.

The CDR3 loop is CASSGQGARTEAFF. The CDR3 coding sequence is TGCGCCAGCAGTGGGCAGGGGGCGCGCACTGAAGCTTTCTTT. This chain joins TRBV10-2 and TRBJ1-1; 8 positions match TRBD1. Unmatched junction bases numbered 5, after V lost 4 bases and J lost 4 bases. There are 14 residues in the CDR3. The germline V gene encodes CDR1 WSHSY and CDR2 SAAADI.

This chain joins TRBV7-8 and TRBJ1-1; a weak D match, TRBD1 (5 bases). Germline V gives CDR1 SGHVS, CDR2 FQNEAQ. V gave up 1 base and J gave up 4 bases, with 10 bases separating them. The CDR3 is 14 residues long. The CDR3 region is CASSLGGDGTEAFF. In DNA, the CDR3 is TGTGCCAGCAGCTTAGGGGGGGACGGCACTGAAGCTTTCTTT.

The chain links TRBV3-1 (or the pseudogene TRBV3-2) to TRBJ2-1; D perhaps matches TRBD2 (5 bases). This CDR3 has 15 amino acids. CDR1 is LGHDT and CDR2 is YNNKEL in the germline V gene (reference sequence). The V end lost 2 bases, the J end lost 2 bases, and 10 bases lay between the germline ends. The CDR3 region is CASSQRTGTYNEQFF. CDR3 DNA sequence: TGTGCCAGCAGCCAAAGGACGGGGACCTACAATGAGCAGTTCTTC.

V and J are TRBV7-8 and TRBJ1-1; TRBD1 aligns across 9 bases. V was pared by 6 bases and J by 7 bases, with 9 bases of the junction left unmatched. Germline V gene data show CDR1 as SGHVS and CDR2 as FQNEAQ. The CDR3 covers 14 residues. DNA for the CDR3: TGTGCCAGCAGGGATCTACAGGGGGCTGGTGAAGCTTTCTTT. Its translation: CASRDLQGAGEAFF.

This chain uses TRBV29-1 with TRBJ1-1; D is ambiguous. Germline V gene data show CDR1 as SQVTM and CDR2 as ANQGSEA. The CDR3 contains 11 residues. V dropped 5 bases and J dropped 2 bases, with 6 bases sitting between them. The CDR3 DNA is TGCAGCGTTACGCTAAACACTGAAGCTTTCTTT. Its protein product is CSVTLNTEAFF.

V is TRBV7-2 and J is TRBJ2-7; TRBD1 matches 7 bases. Germline assignment: CDR1 SGHTA and CDR2 FQGNSA. There are 14 residues in the CDR3. V was pared by 5 bases and J by 5 bases, with 9 bases of the junction left unmatched. The CDR3 DNA reads TGTGCCAGCAGCCCCCTTCCCAGGGGGAACGAGCAGTACTTC. Translation gives CASSPLPRGNEQYF.

A note on this clone: Other nucleotide sequences from this sample produce the same CDR3. The chain uses TRBV12-3 or TRBV12-4 and TRBJ2-7; possible D gene TRBD1, 5 bases. V was clipped by 1 base and J by 4 bases, with 5 bases between them. This CDR3 is built from 12 residues. CDR3 in amino acids: CASSLDRYEQYF. The CDR3 nucleotides are TGTGCCAGCAGTTTAGACAGGTACGAGCAGTACTTC.

This clone was seen only once. The chain employs TRBV7-2 and TRBJ2-1; 8 nucleotides line up with TRBD2. CDR1 and CDR2 (germline): SGHTA, FQGNSA. This CDR3 is built from 17 residues. Trimming at V came to 5 bases and at J to 3 bases, leaving 12 bases not matched to a gene. In nucleotides, the CDR3 is TGTGCCAGCAGCCCGCCCGGATGGGCGGGAGGCTACAATGAGCAGTTCTTC. Translation gives CASSPPGWAGGYNEQFF.

V gene TRBV25-1 combines with J gene TRBJ2-7; D not certain. From germline, CDR1 is MGHDK and CDR2 SYGVNS. Trimming pared 0 bases from V and 3 bases from J, leaving 12 bases between. The CDR3 is made up of 15 amino acids. This CDR3 is CASSEYGLLDYEQYF. The CDR3 DNA is TGTGCCAGCAGTGAATACGGCCTTCTAGACTACGAGCAGTACTTC.